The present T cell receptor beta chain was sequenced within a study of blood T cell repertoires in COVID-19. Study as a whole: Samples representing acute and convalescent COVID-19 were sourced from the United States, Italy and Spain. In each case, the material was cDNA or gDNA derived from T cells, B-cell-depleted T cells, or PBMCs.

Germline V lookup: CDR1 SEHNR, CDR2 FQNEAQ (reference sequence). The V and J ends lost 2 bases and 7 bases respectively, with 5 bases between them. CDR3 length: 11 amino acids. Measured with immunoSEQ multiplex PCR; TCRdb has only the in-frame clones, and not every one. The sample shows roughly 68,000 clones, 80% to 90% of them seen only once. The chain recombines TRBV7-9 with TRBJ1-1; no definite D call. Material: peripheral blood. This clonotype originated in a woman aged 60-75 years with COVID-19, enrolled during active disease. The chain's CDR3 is CASSLTYEAFF. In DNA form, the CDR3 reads TGTGCCAGCAGCTTAACTTATGAAGCTTTCTTT.